The entry below gives a single TCR beta chain sequence along with its context. Its antigen is not known. This record belongs to a study of cytomegalovirus exposure and HLA in healthy donors. Study summary: T cells numbering approximately 170 million yielded some 120 million unique TCR beta sequences in an earlier analysis. Of 300 to 450 genotyped donors, 70% to 85% clustered with self-reported Caucasian donors.

Points from the study as a whole: Later analysis demonstrated an association between a missense DCLRE1C variant and TCR beta V- and J-gene trimming. CMV serostatus stood as the only immune exposure information on hand.

The PCR ran on 60 Vbeta and 13 Jbeta primers. Clones were sequenced by immunoSEQ multiplex PCR, and TCRdb holds only the in-frame ones, with some missing. The sample lists approximately 150,000 clones, over 70% seen once, with just over 4.5% in the top ten. The ends were cut back, 5 bases at V and 6 bases at J, with 17 bases in the middle. Germline CDR1 is SGHAT and CDR2 is FQNNGV. This CDR3 spans 14 amino acids. The rearrangement links TRBV11-2 to TRBJ2-7; TRBD2 might be the D (6 bases). The sample was PBMCs. The receptor was isolated from a man in his forties in good health and CMV-seronegative. CDR3 in amino acids: CASSITGTPGEQYF. CDR3 nucleotides: TGTGCCAGCAGCATAACCGGGACTCCGGGCGAGCAGTACTTC.